This T cell receptor (beta chain) derives from a study of radiotherapy plus CTLA-4 blockade in lung cancer. TCRdb's table, derived via immunoSEQ multiplex PCR, lists solely in-frame clones and lacks some. The sample yields 65,000 to 85,000 clones, just under 75% seen once. In the case of this clone: Its antigen is as yet unknown.

Study-level points and caveats: Radiotherapy with ipilimumab was followed by blood expansion of tumor-derived clones.

Participants had chemo-refractory metastatic non-small-cell lung cancer and were treated with focal radiation plus ipilimumab CTLA-4 blockade. V was trimmed by 2 bases and J by 0 bases, leaving 12 bases between them. Per the germline V gene, CDR1 is MGHRA and CDR2 is YSYEKL. This CDR3 contains 16 residues. This sequence originates from a human donor with non-small cell lung cancer whose response to radiotherapy plus ipilimumab could not be evaluated. Sample: peripheral blood, taken from a patient treated with radiotherapy plus ipilimumab. The chain couples TRBV4-1 to TRBJ2-3; D is unclear. CDR3 DNA: TGCGCCAGCAGCCAAACTGTAGTTTCTAGCACAGATACGCAGTATTTT. It is translated as CASSQTVVSSTDTQYF.